The subject of this entry is one TCR beta chain. What it binds is unknown. The intended depth for sequencing was 1 in 200,000 to 1 in 1 million T cells. The assay was immunoSEQ multiplex PCR, and TCRdb's table has in-frame clones only and misses some. The sample has about 200,000 clones, roughly 65% seen once. The sample is drawn from a study of cytotoxic CD8 clonotypes in ibrutinib-treated CLL. On the study more broadly: Over 10 relapsed/refractory, 15 treatment-naive; some 18 IGHV unmutated. Partial responses numbered some 24 and complete responses 2; after a median around 68 months, around 14 stayed remitted and approximately 12 progressed.

Study-level points and caveats: Clonality was higher at baseline than in age-matched healthy donors and tracked circulating CD8+ T-cell counts.

CDR3 length equals 13 residues. The V end was cut by 7 bases, the J end by 3 bases, with 10 bases between. Germline lookup yields CDR1 LNHDA and CDR2 SQIVND (reference sequence). This chain connects TRBV19 to TRBJ2-4; weak D call: TRBD1 (6 bases). Sequencing used PBMCs, obtained after 12 months of ibrutinib treatment. The clonotype was recovered from a human donor with chronic lymphocytic leukemia. The CDR3 coding sequence is TGTGCCAGTAAGGGGGTGGGCAAAAACATTCAGTACTTC. Translating gives CASKGVGKNIQYF.